The present TCR beta chain was sequenced within a study of shared clonotypes between healthy human individuals. V gave up 2 bases and J gave up 6 bases, with 13 bases separating them. Per germline, CDR1 ENHRY and CDR2 SYGVKD. The CDR3 runs 14 residues. The protocol was immunoSEQ multiplex PCR, while the TCRdb copy is restricted to in-frame clones and leaves out a portion. The sample includes about 510,000 clones, roughly 78% of them seen just once. This clone appeared a few times. The clonotype originates from a woman aged 40-49 years in good health. Some clones in this sample may be carry-over from other donors' samples. The sample consisted of PBMCs. This chain uses TRBV10-3 with TRBJ1-1, with D tentatively TRBD1 (5 bases). The CDR3 here is CAISEGRVLAEAFF. In nucleotides, the CDR3 is TGTGCCATCAGTGAGGGCAGGGTTTTAGCTGAAGCTTTCTTT.